Listed below are T cell receptor beta chains from one sample, sequenced in a study of blood T cell repertoires in COVID-19. TCRdb keeps only in-frame clones here, not all; method: immunoSEQ multiplex PCR. This sample yields some 31,000 clones, of which 85% are seen a single time; 17% belongs to the top ten. The sequenced material came from peripheral blood. The origin of the receptors is a woman aged 60-70 years with active COVID-19. Each CDR3 is given with its conserved first and last residue. D genes are given only for firm matches. The size field is filled for only some rows; it gives once, few, many or a size class.

TRBV5-1	TRBD1	once	TRBJ2-1	CASSSDRGYEQFF	TGCGCCAGCAGCTCGGACAGGGGTTATGAGCAGTTCTTC
TRBV14	NA	NA	TRBJ1-2	CASTTDRYYGYTF	TGTGCCAGCACCACGGACAGATACTATGGCTACACCTTC
TRBV5-6	TRBD2	once	TRBJ2-7	CASSLTSGKNEQYF	TGTGCCAGCAGCTTAACTAGCGGGAAGAACGAGCAGTACTTC
TRBV7-3	NA	once	TRBJ2-1	CASSLERALNEQFF	TGTGCCAGCAGCTTAGAGAGGGCGCTCAATGAGCAGTTCTTC
TRBV4-1	TRBD2	NA	TRBJ2-1	CASSQEYRGGYNEQFF	TGCGCCAGCAGCCAAGAGTACCGGGGGGGCTACAATGAGCAGTTCTTC
TRBV9	TRBD1	few	TRBJ1-6	CASSATGDHNSPLHF	TGTGCCAGCAGCGCCACAGGGGACCATAATTCACCCCTCCACTTT
TRBV19	TRBD2	NA	TRBJ2-7	CASSISWLAAYEQYF	TGTGCCAGTAGTATTTCCTGGCTAGCGGCATACGAGCAGTACTTC
TRBV7-2	NA	NA	TRBJ2-1	CASSLDTGDEQFF	TGTGCCAGCAGCTTAGACACGGGGGATGAGCAGTTCTTC
TRBV5-5	NA	NA	TRBJ1-2	CASSLISQGSYGYTF	TGTGCCAGCAGCTTGATTTCACAGGGCTCGTATGGCTACACCTTC
TRBV18	NA	NA	TRBJ2-2	CASSPGQNTGELFF	TGTGCCAGCTCACCAGGACAGAACACCGGGGAGCTGTTTTTT
TRBV30	NA	NA	TRBJ1-5	CAWSRNRDQPQHF	TGTGCCTGGAGTAGGAACAGGGACCAGCCCCAGCATTTT
TRBV7-8	TRBD1	once	TRBJ2-3	CASSLDRQGLFTDTQYF	TGTGCCAGCAGCTTAGATCGACAGGGGTTATTCACAGATACGCAGTATTTT
TRBV6-1	NA	NA	TRBJ2-1	CASRDINEQFF	TGTGCCAGCAGGGACATTAATGAGCAGTTCTTC
TRBV25-1	NA	NA	TRBJ1-4	CASSDGVGAEKLFF	TGTGCCAGCAGTGACGGGGTGGGGGCTGAAAAACTGTTTTTT
TRBV5-4	NA	NA	TRBJ2-6	CASSLEPGSSGANVLTF	TGTGCCAGCAGCTTGGAACCGGGGAGCTCTGGGGCCAACGTCCTGACTTTC
TRBV5-1	TRBD2	NA	TRBJ2-1	CASRRAGENNEQFF	TGCGCCAGCAGGAGGGCGGGGGAGAACAATGAGCAGTTCTTC
TRBV7-3	TRBD1	NA	TRBJ1-1	CASSYGQGEAFF	TGTGCCAGCAGCTACGGACAGGGTGAAGCTTTCTTT
TRBV5-1	TRBD2	NA	TRBJ2-1	CASSYASGSSYNEQFF	TGCGCCAGCAGCTACGCTAGCGGGAGCTCCTACAATGAGCAGTTCTTC
TRBV7-7	TRBD1	NA	TRBJ2-1	CASSRGQGNNEQFF	TGTGCCAGCAGCCGAGGACAGGGTAACAATGAGCAGTTCTTC
TRBV2	NA	NA	TRBJ2-1	CATYRDKVINEQFF	TGTGCCACATACCGGGACAAGGTTATCAATGAGCAGTTCTTC
TRBV7-2	NA	NA	TRBJ1-6	CASSEILRDSPLHF	TGTGCCAGCAGCGAAATCCTGCGGGATTCACCCCTCCACTTT
TRBV11-3	NA	NA	TRBJ2-1	CASSLDGGSSYNEQFF	TGTGCCAGCAGCTTAGACGGCGGCAGCTCCTACAATGAGCAGTTCTTC
TRBV28	TRBD1	once	TRBJ1-1	CASTLAPHRGLAEAFF	TGTGCCAGCACCCTAGCCCCACACAGGGGGCTGGCTGAAGCTTTCTTT
TRBV6-6	TRBD2	NA	TRBJ2-7	CASAGGTSGGSYEQYF	TGTGCCAGCGCCGGCGGGACTAGCGGGGGTTCCTACGAGCAGTACTTC
TRBV4-2	NA	NA	TRBJ2-4	CASSQDGSHVSIQYF	TGTGCCAGCAGCCAAGATGGCAGTCATGTAAGCATTCAGTACTTC
TRBV5-1	NA	NA	TRBJ1-4	CASSLMGSINEKLFF	TGCGCCAGCAGCTTGATGGGCAGCATTAATGAAAAACTGTTTTTT
TRBV2	NA	NA	TRBJ1-4	CASSEAPPSEKLFF	TGTGCCAGCAGTGAGGCCCCTCCAAGTGAAAAACTGTTTTTT
TRBV7-9	TRBD1	few	TRBJ2-1	CASSRDRGRNEQFF	TGTGCCAGCAGCAGAGACAGGGGCCGCAATGAGCAGTTCTTC
TRBV2	NA	NA	TRBJ1-6	CASSEERSSYNSPLHF	TGTGCCAGCAGTGAGGAAAGGAGCTCCTATAATTCACCCCTCCACTTT
TRBV6-2/TRBV6-3	NA	NA	TRBJ2-5	CASSENTGFQETQYF	TGTGCCAGCAGTGAGAATACAGGGTTCCAAGAGACCCAGTACTTC
TRBV6-6	TRBD2	NA	TRBJ2-1	CASSYPAGVYNEQFF	TGTGCCAGCAGTTATCCGGCGGGAGTATACAATGAGCAGTTCTTC
TRBV5-5	NA	NA	TRBJ1-2	CASSLLSGYTF	TGTGCCAGCAGCTTGCTAAGTGGCTACACCTTC
TRBV2	TRBD1	once	TRBJ2-5	CASSDQGAGTQYF	TGTGCCAGCAGCGACCAGGGGGCTGGGACCCAGTACTTC
TRBV5-1	NA	NA	TRBJ2-1	CASSLGGVLYNEQFF	TGCGCCAGCAGCTTGGGCGGCGTTCTATACAATGAGCAGTTCTTC
TRBV12-3/TRBV12-4	TRBD1	NA	TRBJ2-7	CASRQGHSYEQYF	TGTGCCAGCAGACAGGGGCACTCCTACGAGCAGTACTTC
TRBV11-3	NA	NA	TRBJ2-3	CASSLSWRADTQYF	TGTGCCAGCAGCCTATCCTGGCGGGCAGATACGCAGTATTTT
TRBV7-3	TRBD1	NA	TRBJ2-1	CASSTRTGRNNEQFF	TGTGCCAGCAGCACACGGACAGGGAGAAACAATGAGCAGTTCTTC
TRBV28	TRBD1	NA	TRBJ2-7	CASSYTGTGAYEQYF	TGTGCCAGCAGTTACACCGGGACAGGCGCCTACGAGCAGTACTTC
TRBV6-1	TRBD1	NA	TRBJ2-1	CASSEGTGRYNEQFF	TGTGCCAGCAGTGAGGGGACAGGTAGATACAATGAGCAGTTCTTC
TRBV30	NA	NA	TRBJ2-2	CAWKQGLDTGELFF	TGTGCCTGGAAACAGGGTTTGGACACCGGGGAGCTGTTTTTT
TRBV6-6	NA	NA	TRBJ2-7	CASSYRITGLSYEQYF	TGTGCCAGCAGCTACCGGATAACGGGACTCAGCTACGAGCAGTACTTC
TRBV5-1	NA	NA	TRBJ1-1	CASSLGGFPMNTEAFF	TGCGCCAGCAGCTTGGGAGGTTTCCCCATGAACACTGAAGCTTTCTTT
TRBV7-9	NA	NA	TRBJ2-1	CASSPQLGAIVQNYNEQFF	TGTGCCAGCAGCCCGCAACTGGGGGCTATCGTCCAAAACTACAATGAGCAGTTCTTC
TRBV11-2	NA	NA	TRBJ2-2	CASSFKQGTGELFF	TGTGCCAGCAGCTTTAAACAGGGCACCGGGGAGCTGTTTTTT
TRBV30	TRBD1	NA	TRBJ1-1	CAWRRRDRDTEAFF	TGTGCCTGGAGACGACGGGACAGGGACACTGAAGCTTTCTTT
TRBV7-2	NA	NA	TRBJ2-2	CASSIQLVVPSDTGELFF	TGTGCCAGCAGCATACAGCTCGTGGTGCCTAGCGACACCGGGGAGCTGTTTTTT
TRBV5-6	TRBD1	NA	TRBJ1-6	CASSLRTGFQSPLHF	TGTGCCAGCAGCTTGCGGACAGGTTTTCAGTCACCCCTCCACTTT
TRBV28	TRBD2	NA	TRBJ2-7	CASRTSSRVYEQYF	TGTGCCAGCAGGACTAGCAGTCGGGTCTACGAGCAGTACTTC
TRBV11-3	TRBD1	NA	TRBJ2-3	CASSLGTGAVTQYF	TGTGCCAGCAGCTTAGGGACAGGGGCGGTTACGCAGTATTTT
TRBV24-1	NA	once	TRBJ2-2	CATSDRDRRGNTGELFF	TGTGCCACCAGTGATCGTGACAGGCGAGGGAACACCGGGGAGCTGTTTTTT
TRBV9	TRBD1	once	TRBJ1-2	CASSEGTGGGYGYTF	TGTGCCAGCAGCGAGGGGACAGGCGGAGGCTATGGCTACACCTTC
TRBV3-1/TRBV3-2	TRBD1	few	TRBJ1-1	CASSQGLSWTGGIYTEAFF	TGTGCCAGCAGCCAGGGACTCTCATGGACAGGGGGCATATACACTGAAGCTTTCTTT
TRBV3-1/TRBV3-2	NA	NA	TRBJ2-5	CASSQDLAGETQYF	TGTGCCAGCAGCCAAGATCTGGCGGGGGAGACCCAGTACTTC
TRBV27	TRBD2	once	TRBJ2-1	CASSSAGTYNEQFF	TGTGCCAGCAGTTCAGCGGGAACCTACAATGAGCAGTTCTTC
TRBV30	TRBD2	few	TRBJ2-1	CAWSGLAGGHGKNEQFF	TGTGCCTGGTCAGGACTAGCGGGAGGTCACGGGAAAAATGAGCAGTTCTTC
TRBV28	TRBD1	NA	TRBJ2-2	CASSSPRTGPGELFF	TGTGCCAGCAGTTCCCCACGGACAGGCCCCGGGGAGCTGTTTTTT
TRBV6-5	NA	NA	TRBJ2-7	CASSKRLEQYF	TGTGCCAGCAGTAAGAGGCTGGAGCAGTACTTC
TRBV21-1	NA	once	TRBJ2-1	CASSKGGQRQDKSSSYNEQFF	TGTGCCAGCAGCAAAGGGGGTCAGAGACAGGATAAATCCAGCTCCTACAATGAGCAGTTCTTC
TRBV4-1	TRBD2	NA	TRBJ2-1	CASSQVTSGRNEQFF	TGCGCCAGCAGCCAAGTCACTAGCGGGAGGAATGAGCAGTTCTTC